These T cell receptor beta chains were read from a single sample in a study of blood T cell repertoires in COVID-19. Assay used: immunoSEQ multiplex PCR; TCRdb lists only in-frame clones, some missing. The data hold some 100,000 clones, with roughly nine tenths observed a single time. The specimen sequenced was peripheral blood. The source of these receptors is a man in his sixties with acute or convalescent COVID-19. Each CDR3 is given without its conserved first and last residue.

v_gene	j_gene	len	CDR3aa
TRBV3-1/TRBV3-2	TRBJ1-1	11	ASRVNQGFEAF
TRBV3-1/TRBV3-2	TRBJ1-5	13	ASSQRDRAPQPQH
TRBV5-4	TRBJ2-5	14	ASSSFRLAGGETQY
TRBV3-1/TRBV3-2	TRBJ2-5	15	ASSPATPGASQETQY
TRBV7-9	TRBJ2-1	12	ASSQDTSYNEQF
TRBV6-5	TRBJ1-1	11	ASSPTGETEAF
TRBV7-8	TRBJ1-4	12	ASSVGQGREKLF
TRBV30	TRBJ1-5	12	AWSTGVSDQPQH
TRBV7-9	TRBJ2-5	14	ASSLSSAGGGETQY
TRBV24-1	TRBJ1-5	14	ATSPNWGGINQPQH
TRBV6-6	TRBJ2-7	10	ASSQREIEQY
TRBV2	TRBJ2-5	11	ASVWGLQETQY
TRBV5-1	TRBJ2-5	12	ASSSGLATETQY
TRBV3-1/TRBV3-2	TRBJ2-1	14	ASSQFSGTSSNEQF
TRBV4-2	TRBJ2-2	13	ASSATGSNTGELF
TRBV27	TRBJ1-6	11	ASSSRENSPLH
TRBV27	TRBJ2-5	12	ASSLGQGGQTQY
TRBV5-1	TRBJ1-5	14	ASSLGPGAVNQPQH